Given below is one T cell receptor beta chain in context. In germline, CDR1 is SGHDT, CDR2 YYEEEE. This CDR3 has 14 amino acids. Unmatched junction bases numbered 2, after V lost 4 bases and J lost 1 base. The sample originates from a study of blood T cells in healthy people across ages. Study overall: Researchers report that template switching captured about one barcoded beta molecule per two T cells.

Next came a second PCR, run for about 7 to 12 cycles, which used a sample-barcoded 5' primer along with a J-beta primer mix. Sequencing yielded, for each sample, at least 3 million paired-end reads carrying CDR3. TCRdb analysed the 5' RACE reads with MiXCR anew, one entry per CDR3 protein. This table has 600,000 or so distinct CDR3 sequences, approximately 30% appearing once. V gene TRBV5-6 combines with J gene TRBJ1-2, with 9 bases lining up with TRBD1. The TCR originated in a woman of 80 years or more in good health. The specimen sequenced was blood. The CDR3 here is CASSGDRDNYGYTF. CDR3 nucleotide sequence: TGTGCCAGCAGCGGGGACAGGGATAACTATGGCTACACCTTC.